These 9 T cell receptor beta chains originate from one sample sequenced in a study of blood T cell repertoires in COVID-19. Libraries were prepared by immunoSEQ multiplex PCR; TCRdb keeps only in-frame clonotypes and omits some of them. This sample has 130,000 to 150,000 clones, with around nine tenths found just once. The sequenced material came from PBMCs or T cells enriched from blood (not recorded which). The receptors originated from a woman aged 25 to 45 with acute COVID-19.

The genes are TRBV18 and TRBJ1-4; maybe TRBD1 (6 bases). Germline values: CDR1 KGHSH, CDR2 LQKENI. V gave up 6 bases and J gave up 8 bases, with 19 bases separating them. This CDR3 region has 15 residues. This CDR3 is CASSAVDTGIEKLFF. The DNA of the CDR3 is TGTGCCAGCTCCGCCGTCGACACAGGGATCGAAAAACTGTTTTTT.

The chain has TRBV5-4 and TRBJ2-1; tentatively, D is TRBD2 (6 bases). The CDR3 has 15 residues. Germline V gene sequence: CDR1 SGHNT, CDR2 YYREEE (reference sequence). V was shortened by 3 bases and J by 3 bases, with 13 bases between the two germline ends. CDR3 DNA sequence: TGTGCCAGCAGCTCAAGTAGCGGTAGCTACAATGAGCAGTTCTTC. Its protein product is CASSSSSGSYNEQFF.

The J gene is TRBJ1-1, the V gene TRBV3-1 (or the pseudogene TRBV3-2); 9 nucleotides align to TRBD1. The CDR3 runs 15 residues. After removal of 4 bases from V and 2 bases from J, the junction contained 5 bases not matched to a gene. Germline CDR1 reads LGHDT; CDR2 reads YNNKEL (reference sequence). The DNA of the CDR3 is TGTGCCAGCAGCCTCGGGACAGGGCACAACACTGAAGCTTTCTTT. Protein sequence: CASSLGTGHNTEAFF.

This clone has only a few counts. The gene calls are TRBV19 and TRBJ1-5, with D perhaps TRBD1 (6 bases). Per germline, CDR1 LNHDA and CDR2 SQIVND (reference sequence). The CDR3 contains 14 residues. Trimming cost V 8 bases and J 7 bases, with 18 bases left between them. The CDR3 loop reads CASGLTGSGQPQHF. As DNA, the CDR3 is TGTGCCAGTGGGCTAACAGGGTCGGGGCAGCCCCAGCATTTT.

This clone was observed once. The CDR3 here is CAWKRGSGNTEAFF. The CDR3 DNA is TGTGCCTGGAAGAGGGGGTCGGGGAACACTGAAGCTTTCTTT. The V and J genes are TRBV30 and TRBJ1-1, with D possibly being TRBD1 (6 bases). Germline V CDR1 and CDR2: GTSNPN, SVGIG (reference sequence). Trimming cost V 4 bases and J 1 base, with 13 bases left between them. The CDR3 length is 14 residues. The full variable domain, its missing parts supplied by reference TRBV30 and TRBJ1-1, is SQTIHQWPATLVQPVGSPLSLECTVEGTSNPNLYWYRQAAGRGLQLLFYSVGIGQISSEVPQNLSASRPQDRQFILSSKKLLLSDSGFYLCAWKRGSGNTEAFFGQGTRLTVV.

The chain couples TRBV10-3 to TRBJ1-3, with 7 bases fitting TRBD1. After removal of 2 bases from V and 2 bases from J, the junction contained 3 bases not matched to a gene. Germline assignment: CDR1 ENHRY and CDR2 SYGVKD. The CDR3 contains 15 residues. This CDR3 reads CAISEQTGTGNTIYF. Written as DNA, the CDR3 is TGTGCCATCAGTGAGCAGACAGGGACTGGAAACACCATATATTTT.

This clone has a single count. V usage is TRBV7-2 and J usage is TRBJ2-5; 11 bases fit TRBD2. With V trimmed by 5 bases and J by 2 bases, 4 bases remained unmatched. This CDR3 has 15 amino acids. The germline CDR1 and CDR2 sequences are SGHTA and FQGNSA. Written as DNA, the CDR3 is TGTGCCAGCAGCCCGGGACTAGCGGAACAAGAGACCCAGTACTTC. Protein sequence: CASSPGLAEQETQYF.

The chain recombines TRBV7-3 with TRBJ1-1, with D uncertain. The CDR3 is 14 residues long. The V gene lost 6 bases and the J gene lost 0 bases, with 11 bases spanning the gap. The germline gives CDR1 SGHTA, CDR2 FQGTGA. CDR3 loop: CASSRGIMNTEAFF. The DNA for the CDR3 is TGTGCCAGCAGTCGAGGCATTATGAACACTGAAGCTTTCTTT.

This clone was seen a few times. The CDR3 region is CASSVRTGSTNEKLFF. Here the CDR3 DNA reads TGTGCCAGCAGCGTAAGGACAGGTTCAACTAATGAAAAACTGTTTTTT. V usage is TRBV7-9 and J usage is TRBJ1-4, with 7 bases identical to TRBD1. CDR1 and CDR2 (germline): SEHNR, FQNEAQ (reference sequence). This CDR3 has 16 residues. The trim removed 5 bases at V and 0 bases at J, leaving 6 bases unmatched. Full variable domain (rest looked up from reference TRBV7-9 and TRBJ1-4): DTGVSQNPRHKITKRGQNVTFRCDPISEHNRLYWYRQTLGQGPEFLTYFQNEAQLEKSRLLSDRFSAERPKGSFSTLEIQRTEQGDSAMYLCASSVRTGSTNEKLFFGSGTQLSVL.